Shown below are 23 T cell receptor beta chains from a single sample sequenced in a study of T cell responses to AZD1222 COVID-19 vaccine. Sequenced by immunoSEQ multiplex PCR; TCRdb stores in-frame clones only, minus some. This table holds 100,000 to 150,000 clones, roughly 94% found once. The source was peripheral blood, collected on day 0 of AZD1222 vaccination. The receptor source for this set is an adult in good health.

The chain is built from TRBV24-1 and TRBJ2-2, with D possibly matching TRBD1 (5 bases). The CDR3 totals 14 residues. The V end lost 7 bases, the J end lost 2 bases, and 10 bases lay between the germline ends. Per the germline V gene, CDR1 is KGHDR and CDR2 is SFDVKD. CDR3 residues: CATRDQGNTGELFF. As DNA, the CDR3 is TGTGCCACCAGAGACCAGGGTAACACCGGGGAGCTGTTTTTT.

The chain links TRBV12-3 or TRBV12-4 to TRBJ1-1; no clear D. V was shortened by 3 bases and J by 5 bases, with 7 bases between the two germline ends. The CDR3 length is 12 residues. This CDR3 is CASSFGLTEAFF. CDR3 DNA: TGTGCCAGCAGTTTTGGGCTGACTGAAGCTTTCTTT.

CDR3 protein: CASSPPTGQGWDTLHF. DNA of the CDR3: TGTGCCAGCTCACCACCCACGGGACAGGGCTGGGACACCCTCCACTTT. V usage is TRBV18 and J usage is TRBJ1-6; 9 bases match TRBD1. Germline trimming cut 0 bases from V and 14 bases from J; bases unmatched to any gene: 11. The CDR3 totals 16 residues. Per germline, CDR1 KGHSH and CDR2 LQKENI.

A remark on this clone: Other DNA sequences from this sample encode an identical CDR3 as well. The gene calls are TRBV19 and TRBJ1-1; D gene unclear. This CDR3 region has 12 residues. Trimming pared 3 bases from V and 3 bases from J, leaving 5 bases between. The germline V gene has CDR1 LNHDA and CDR2 SQIVND (reference sequence). CDR3 sequence reads: CASSIRDTEAFF. The CDR3 DNA sequence: TGTGCCAGTAGTATTCGAGACACTGAAGCTTTCTTT. The full variable domain, with the rest looked up from reference TRBV19 and TRBJ1-1, is DGGITQSPKYLFRKEGQNVTLSCEQNLNHDAMYWYRQDPGQGLRLIYYSQIVNDFQKGDIAEGYSVSREKKESFPLTVTSAQKNPTAFYLCASSIRDTEAFFGQGTRLTVV.

This sequence joins TRBV4-2 and TRBJ1-5; maybe TRBD1 (5 bases). The length of the CDR3 is 15 residues. CDR1 LGHNA and CDR2 YNFKEQ come from the germline V gene. V dropped 1 base and J dropped 0 bases, with 7 bases sitting between them. The DNA for the CDR3 is TGTGCCAGCAGCCAAGGTAGGGGTAGCAATCAGCCCCAGCATTTT. It is translated as CASSQGRGSNQPQHF.

The rearrangement uses TRBV6-1 and TRBJ2-7; D not resolved. The germline V gene has CDR1 MNHNS and CDR2 SASEGT. Trimming stripped 0 bases from V and 5 bases from J, with 5 bases between. The CDR3 spans 12 residues. The CDR3 sequence is CASSEALDEQYF. CDR3 sequence (DNA): TGTGCCAGCAGTGAAGCGCTCGACGAGCAGTACTTC.

V usage is TRBV5-6 and J usage is TRBJ2-7; D is undetermined. Trimming removed 4 bases from V and 3 bases from J, with 11 bases in between. CDR3 length equals 13 residues. Germline V gives CDR1 SGHDT, CDR2 YYEEEE. CDR3 sequence (DNA): TGTGCCAGCAGCCCCGTCCACAGCTACGAGCAGTACTTC. Protein sequence: CASSPVHSYEQYF.

The chain joins TRBV6-1 to TRBJ2-7, with no clear D. This CDR3 region has 11 residues. The V gene's germline CDR1 is MNHNS and CDR2 SASEGT. V was cut by 2 bases and J by 3 bases, with 2 bases left in between. CDR3 sequence: CASSEYYEQYF. CDR3 sequence (DNA): TGTGCCAGCAGTGAATACTACGAGCAGTACTTC.

This rearrangement joins TRBV7-2 to TRBJ2-7; 13 nucleotides align to TRBD2. After removal of 5 bases from V and 5 bases from J, the junction contained 6 bases not matched to a gene. CDR3 length: 15 amino acids. The germline gives CDR1 SGHTA, CDR2 FQGNSA. The DNA for the CDR3 is TGTGCCAGCAGCCCGTGGACTAGCGGGAGCCACGAGCAGTACTTC. It is translated as CASSPWTSGSHEQYF.

This rearrangement joins TRBV11-2 to TRBJ2-7; TRBD1 is a possible D gene (7 bases). V was pared by 3 bases and J by 6 bases, with 15 bases between. Germline V gene sequence: CDR1 SGHAT, CDR2 FQNNGV. This CDR3 region has 14 residues. The CDR3 nucleotides read TGTGCCAGCAGCTTGTCAGGGGGGTTCATCGAGCAGTACTTC. The encoded protein is CASSLSGGFIEQYF.

CDR3 in amino acids: CASSYGRGTPSSNQPQHF. The CDR3 region has the DNA TGTGCCAGCAGTTACGGGCGGGGGACGCCTTCTAGCAATCAGCCCCAGCATTTT. The gene calls are TRBV6-2 or TRBV6-3 and TRBJ1-5, with a tentative D call TRBD1 (5 bases). The CDR3 spans 18 residues. From germline, CDR1 is MNHEY and CDR2 SVGEGT. V shed 2 bases and J shed 0 bases, with 17 bases lying between them.

The chain links TRBV3-1 (or the pseudogene TRBV3-2) to TRBJ2-2; D is uncertain. V shed 3 bases and J shed 7 bases, with 21 bases lying between them. The CDR3 is 17 residues long. Germline V lookup: CDR1 LGHDT, CDR2 YNNKEL (reference sequence). CDR3 amino acids: CASSHSFLGPRGGELFF. Here the CDR3 DNA reads TGTGCCAGCAGCCACTCCTTTCTTGGCCCCAGAGGCGGGGAGCTGTTTTTT.

This chain connects TRBV3-1 (or the pseudogene TRBV3-2) to TRBJ1-6; 7 nucleotides match TRBD1. The CDR3 spans 17 residues. The V and J ends lost 3 bases and 3 bases, in that order; junction bases with no gene match: 8. Germline assignment: CDR1 LGHDT and CDR2 YNNKEL (reference sequence). Here the CDR3 DNA reads TGTGCCAGCAGCCAGTCCGGACAGGCCTTCTATAATTCACCCCTCCACTTT. The encoded protein is CASSQSGQAFYNSPLHF.

V and J are TRBV7-9 and TRBJ2-1, with a possible D match to TRBD2 (5 bases). Germline CDR1 reads SEHNR; CDR2 reads FQNEAQ (reference sequence). The CDR3 runs to 15 residues. V was cut by 0 bases and J by 0 bases, with 6 bases left in between. CDR3 loop: CASSLAGSSYNEQFF. CDR3 nucleotides: TGTGCCAGCAGCTTAGCGGGGAGCTCCTACAATGAGCAGTTCTTC. Based on the CDR3 plus reference TRBV7-9 and TRBJ2-1, the full variable domain is DTGVSQNPRHKITKRGQNVTFRCDPISEHNRLYWYRQTLGQGPEFLTYFQNEAQLEKSRLLSDRFSAERPKGSFSTLEIQRTEQGDSAMYLCASSLAGSSYNEQFFGPGTRLTVL.

The rearrangement links TRBV3-1 (or the pseudogene TRBV3-2) to TRBJ2-6; 10 nucleotides line up with TRBD1. V was pared by 3 bases and J by 1 base, with 3 bases of the junction left unmatched. CDR3 size: 17 residues. Per germline, CDR1 LGHDT and CDR2 YNNKEL (reference sequence). The DNA of the CDR3 is TGTGCCAGCAGCCAGGGACAGGGGATGTCTGGGGCCAACGTCCTGACTTTC. It specifies CASSQGQGMSGANVLTF.

The chain is built from TRBV19 and TRBJ2-1, with D perhaps TRBD2 (6 bases). This CDR3 comprises 15 residues. V shed 5 bases and J shed 4 bases, with 15 bases lying between them. The germline V gene has CDR1 LNHDA and CDR2 SQIVND (reference sequence). The CDR3 region is CASSVAEEGYNEQFF. The CDR3 region has the DNA TGTGCCAGTAGTGTAGCGGAGGAAGGTTACAATGAGCAGTTCTTC.

CDR3 coding DNA: TGTGCCAGCCGCCTCGGGCCAGTAGACAATCAGCCCCAGCATTTT. Translating gives CASRLGPVDNQPQHF. V is TRBV2 and J is TRBJ1-5; D call uncertain. Trimming stripped 8 bases from V and 3 bases from J, with 17 bases between. Germline V gene lookup returns CDR1 SNHLY and CDR2 FYNNEI. CDR3 length: 15 amino acids.

The chain carries TRBV19 and TRBJ1-5; no clear D. Trimming took off 10 bases at V and 1 base at J, with 14 bases between the two ends. Germline V gives CDR1 LNHDA, CDR2 SQIVND (reference sequence). This CDR3 comprises 14 residues. CDR3 nucleotide sequence: TGTGCCATCTCGGGCGTCACGAGCAATCAGCCCCAGCATTTT. This encodes CAISGVTSNQPQHF.

The chain combines TRBV7-9 with TRBJ2-1; D unclear. The germline V gene has CDR1 SEHNR and CDR2 FQNEAQ (reference sequence). The CDR3 is 16 residues long. V gave up 2 bases and J gave up 8 bases, with 19 bases separating them. In DNA, the CDR3 is TGTGCCAGCAGCTTATCACAGTTCTCTAGTCACCATGAGCAGTTCTTC. It yields the protein CASSLSQFSSHHEQFF.

The table lists this clone with a count of one. This chain joins TRBV5-1 and TRBJ2-1, with a weak D call TRBD1 (6 bases). Germline V gives CDR1 SGHRS, CDR2 YFSETQ. The CDR3 is 15 residues long. Trimming cost V 3 bases and J 7 bases, with 17 bases left between them. The CDR3 nucleotides are TGCGCCAGCAGCTCCGGCACAGGGTTGTGGAATGAGCAGTTCTTC. Its translation: CASSSGTGLWNEQFF.

On this clone: The junction and the germline gene differ at one end; a read error may be behind it. The rearrangement uses TRBV24-1 and TRBJ2-3, with D tentatively TRBD1 or TRBD2 (5 bases each). This CDR3 comprises 13 residues. Germline assignment: CDR1 KGHDR and CDR2 SFDVKD. In DNA form, the CDR3 reads TGTGCCACCAGTGCCCGGGGCACAGATGCGCAGTATTTT. Translating gives CATSARGTDAQYF.

This clone has just one count. V usage is TRBV28 and J usage is TRBJ2-2; TRBD2 agrees at 7 bases. CDR3 length: 17 residues. CDR1 MDHEN and CDR2 SYDVKM come from the germline V gene. J was trimmed by 7 bases and V by 4 bases; bases with no gene match: 15. The CDR3 region has the DNA TGTGCCAGCAGTTCCCCAGCGGGACTCATCGAGGGCGGGGAGCTGTTTTTT. Its protein is CASSSPAGLIEGGELFF.

The chain has TRBV7-9 and TRBJ1-5; the match to TRBD1 covers 7 bases. CDR1 SEHNR and CDR2 FQNEAQ come from the germline V gene (reference sequence). This CDR3 has 19 residues. J was trimmed by 1 base and V by 5 bases; bases with no gene match: 17. The CDR3 region is CASSPHRGDMAESNQPQHF. The DNA of the CDR3 is TGTGCCAGCAGCCCCCACAGGGGAGACATGGCAGAGAGCAATCAGCCCCAGCATTTT.